This is a list of T cell receptor beta chains from one sample in a study of cytomegalovirus exposure and HLA in healthy donors. Profiled with immunoSEQ multiplex PCR; TCRdb holds only in-frame clones, not every one. This table holds around 240,000 clones, 90% found once. Sequencing input: PBMCs. The receptors shown here come from a woman younger than 35 in good health and CMV-seronegative. The CDR3 runs from the conserved cysteine through the conserved F or W. Each record gives: D gene, clone size, V gene, J gene, CDR3 DNA, CDR3 protein. The D gene is left open where the match is weak. Rows give clone size only sometimes, using once, few, many, or a class for an expanded clone.

>-|-|TRBV13|TRBJ1-2
TGTGCCAGCAGCTTCGGGGGGACTGGCTACACCTTC
CASSFGGTGYTF
>TRBD1|-|TRBV27|TRBJ1-2
TGTGCCAGCAAACTAGGGACAGGCCTCTCCCACTATGGCTACACCTTC
CASKLGTGLSHYGYTF
>-|-|TRBV7-2|TRBJ1-5
TGTGCCAGCAGCTTAGCACGCGATTACCAGCCCCAGCATTTT
CASSLARDYQPQHF
>-|-|TRBV5-1|TRBJ1-5
TGCGCCAGCAGCCTCCAGGGTGATCAGCCCCAGCATTTT
CASSLQGDQPQHF
>-|-|TRBV19|TRBJ1-2
TGTGCCAGTACCTCGCGGGACGGAGATGGCTACACCTTC
CASTSRDGDGYTF
>-|-|TRBV28|TRBJ1-6
TGTGCCAGCACCGTCAGTAATTCACCCCTCCACTTT
CASTVSNSPLHF
>-|-|TRBV2|TRBJ1-2
TGTGCCAGCAGTTCCGGGATCCTCTATGGCTACACCTTC
CASSSGILYGYTF
>TRBD2|once|TRBV11-2|TRBJ2-2
TGTGCCAGCAGCATCCCCCCTGGCGGGGGGGGGCAAATCGTCGGGGAGCTGTTTTTT
CASSIPPGGGGQIVGELFF
>TRBD2|-|TRBV9|TRBJ2-1
TGTGCCAGCAGCGAAAGCGGGAGCTCCTACAATGAGCAGTTCTTC
CASSESGSSYNEQFF
>TRBD1|-|TRBV7-9|TRBJ1-2
TGTGCCAGCTCTGGAAGGGGGCCCTTATATGGCTACACCTTC
CASSGRGPLYGYTF
>-|-|TRBV7-2|TRBJ2-5
TGTGCGACTTCGGGGGAGTCGCGGCAAGAGACCCAGTACTTC
CATSGESRQETQYF
>-|-|TRBV9|TRBJ2-1
TGTGCCAGCAGCGTAGGTGGGGGGGGCTTAGTACCTCACTACAATGAGCAGTTCTTC
CASSVGGGGLVPHYNEQFF
>-|-|TRBV5-6|TRBJ1-1
TGTGCCAGCAGCACCTCGTGGGGGGGCCCCTTGGGAGCTTTCTTT
CASSTSWGGPLGAFF
>TRBD1|-|TRBV5-1|TRBJ2-3
TGCGCCAGCAGCTTCCGGGACAGGGGCACAGATACGCAGTATTTT
CASSFRDRGTDTQYF
>-|-|TRBV9|TRBJ1-1
TGTGCCAGCAGCGTAGGGAGAGGGATGTTTGGCACTGAAGCTTTCTTT
CASSVGRGMFGTEAFF
>TRBD1|once|TRBV7-6|TRBJ1-2
TGTGCCAGCAGCCCTTCTCCGGGACAGGACGTCTATGGCTACACCTTC
CASSPSPGQDVYGYTF
>-|-|TRBV28|TRBJ1-2
TGTGCCAGCAGTTTTGGGGACACCTACTATGGCTACACCTTC
CASSFGDTYYGYTF
>-|once|TRBV7-8|TRBJ1-5
TGTGCCAGCAGCTTTTCGGCTTCGGGCTACAGGGCCCGCTCATCTCAGCCCCAGCATTTT
CASSFSASGYRARSSQPQHF
>-|-|TRBV6-5|TRBJ1-3
TGTGCCAGCAGCCTCAGGGGTGGTTACACCATATATTTT
CASSLRGGYTIYF
>TRBD2|-|TRBV28|TRBJ2-5
TGTGCCAGCAGTTTGACTTTGGGTAGCGGGGCCTTCCAAGAGACCCAGTACTTC
CASSLTLGSGAFQETQYF